This TCR beta chain was captured in a study of tumor-infiltrating lymphocytes in primary liver carcinoma. Study conclusions and caveats: Blood had a significantly lower top-250-clone fraction than tumors did (p = 0.039).

Co-extraction yielded RNA and DNA from roughly 20-30 mg of unsorted bulk tissue. The patients had histopathologically diagnosed primary liver carcinoma, and their disease was treated by surgical resection. Whichever tumor sample was examined, it had over 75% viable tumor cells. There are 15 residues in the CDR3. V was shortened by 4 bases and J by 7 bases, with 15 bases between the two germline ends. The germline V gene encodes CDR1 SGHNT and CDR2 YYREEE (reference sequence). About this clonotype itself: The target antigen is unknown.

With a constant-region primer, TCR beta cDNA was made from approximately 500 ng of total RNA. Three nested multiplex PCR rounds, a slightly modified ARM-PCR method, built the TCR beta libraries. In the first two PCR rounds, TRBV1-TRBV30 forward primers were paired with a C-beta reverse primer, and each round lasted roughly 10 cycles. Each CDR3 protein is one row after TCRdb ran MiXCR on the multiplex PCR reads. The table records around 40,000 distinct CDR3 sequences, about 73% of them present only once. The receptor was derived from a man aged 40-49 years with primary liver carcinoma and hepatitis B virus infection. Sequenced input: liver tumor tissue from sampling region 2. Sample subset: tumor region T2, inferior pole. This chain links TRBV5-4 with TRBJ1-6, with D unclear. CDR3 bases: TGTGCCAGCAGCCTGGCCCGGGGTGTGAATTCACCCCTCCACTTT. Its translation: CASSLARGVNSPLHF.